The 25 T cell receptor beta chains listed next were all sequenced from one sample in a study of blood T cells in healthy people across ages. The use of a sample-barcoded 5' primer and a J-beta primer mix characterized a second PCR of 7 to 11 cycles. TCRdb re-derived calls from the 5' RACE reads in MiXCR, one entry per CDR3 protein. The repertoire holds 700,000 to 850,000 distinct CDR3 sequences, with about 53% as singletons. Sequencing was performed on blood. These receptor sequences come from a man aged 80 or over in good health.

This clonotype occurred a few times. J is TRBJ2-6 and V is TRBV20-1; 9 positions agree with TRBD1. This CDR3 contains 17 residues. Germline CDR1 reads DFQATT; CDR2 reads SNEGSKA (reference sequence). Trimming took 3 bases from V and 0 from J; bases not matched to a gene: 6. The CDR3 loop is CSARDRGQSSGANVLTF. In DNA form, the CDR3 reads TGCAGTGCTAGGGACAGGGGACAGAGCTCTGGGGCCAACGTCCTGACTTTC.

This clonotype was detected only a few times. This CDR3 is CASGLRGTGELFF. The DNA for the CDR3 is TGTGCCAGCGGACTCAGAGGAACCGGGGAGCTGTTTTTT. This chain links TRBV6-6 with TRBJ2-2; tentatively, D is TRBD2 (5 bases). Germline lookup yields CDR1 MNHNY and CDR2 SVGAGI (reference sequence). The V end was cut by 8 bases, the J end by 5 bases, with 12 bases between. This CDR3 contains 13 residues.

The genes are TRBV25-1 and TRBJ2-1; D unclear. Germline CDR1 reads MGHDK; CDR2 reads SYGVNS. The CDR3 length is 15 residues. V lost 1 base, J lost 9 bases, and 16 bases lay in between. The CDR3: CASSEFRSASREQFF. The DNA for the CDR3 is TGTGCCAGCAGTGAATTTAGGTCTGCTTCTCGTGAGCAGTTCTTC. Full variable domain (outside the CDR3, taken from reference TRBV25-1 and TRBJ2-1): EADIYQTPRYLVIGTGKKITLECSQTMGHDKMYWYQQDPGMELHLIHYSYGVNSTEKGDLSSESTVSRIRTEHFPLTLESARPSHTSQYLCASSEFRSASREQFFGPGTRLTVL.

The genes are TRBV9 and TRBJ2-1; weak D call: TRBD2 (5 bases). This CDR3 has 15 residues. Trimming took off 1 base at V and 0 bases at J, with 8 bases between the two ends. The germline V gene has CDR1 SGDLS and CDR2 YYNGEE. The CDR3 loop reads CASSVTGNSYNEQFF. The CDR3 DNA follows: TGTGCCAGCAGCGTAACGGGGAACTCCTACAATGAGCAGTTCTTC.

The chain couples TRBV29-1 to TRBJ2-1; a weak D match, TRBD2 (6 bases). The germline CDR1 and CDR2 sequences are SQVTM and ANQGSEA. This CDR3 comprises 14 residues. V was pared by 6 bases and J by 4 bases, with 16 bases between. The CDR3 sequence: CSVQPGLGYNEQFF. CDR3 bases: TGCAGCGTCCAACCGGGACTTGGATACAATGAGCAGTTCTTC.

In this sample, this clonotype turned up once. V usage is TRBV15 and J usage is TRBJ1-1, with 8 bases lining up with TRBD1. Germline lookup yields CDR1 LNHNV and CDR2 YYDKDF (reference sequence). V shed 5 bases, J shed 11 bases, and the junction held 16 bases outside the gene matches. The CDR3 has 15 amino acids. DNA for the CDR3: TGTGCCACCAGCGGGCCCCGAATCGAGGACAGGGAGGCTTTCTTT. Protein: CATSGPRIEDREAFF.

The CDR3 DNA reads as TGTGCCAGCAGTTTAGGACGCAGGGACAATGAGCAGTTCTTC. It translates to CASSLGRRDNEQFF. The chain has TRBV12-3 or TRBV12-4 and TRBJ2-1, with a possible D match to TRBD1 (5 bases). The CDR3 length is 14 residues. V was pared by 1 base and J by 5 bases, with 9 bases between.

The chain links TRBV30 to TRBJ2-5; no definite D call. V lost 0 bases and J lost 1, with 12 bases in between. The CDR3 extends over 15 amino acids. From germline, CDR1 is GTSNPN and CDR2 SVGIG (reference sequence). The DNA for the CDR3 is TGTGCCTGGAGTGTAGCGTCAAGGATCCAAGAGACCCAGTACTTC. Protein: CAWSVASRIQETQYF.

A few counts support this clonotype. The J gene is TRBJ2-5, the V gene TRBV2; 7 bases align to TRBD2. V trimming: 4 bases; J trimming: 5 bases; junction bases outside the gene matches: 7. This CDR3 has 14 amino acids. Germline V CDR1 and CDR2: SNHLY, FYNNEI. Here the CDR3 reads CASSGTPGGETQYF. The DNA of the CDR3 is TGTGCCAGCAGTGGCACCCCGGGGGGTGAGACCCAGTACTTC.

The CDR3 nucleotides are TGTGCCAGCAGCCTATTAACCGGGACAGGGGGCGGAGAGACCCAGTACTTC. This sequence encodes CASSLLTGTGGGETQYF. This chain connects TRBV7-9 to TRBJ2-7; 12 nucleotides align to TRBD1. Judging by the DNA end, TRBJ2-5 fits better; the J call may be wrong. Germline V gene sequence: CDR1 SEHNR, CDR2 FQNEAQ (reference sequence). The CDR3 is 17 amino acids.

This clonotype was seen more than once but under ten times. The chain uses TRBV11-1 and TRBJ2-3; D is perhaps TRBD1 (6 bases). The CDR3 loop spans 13 amino acids. V was pared by 5 bases and J by 8 bases, with 14 bases between. Germline lookup yields CDR1 SGHAT and CDR2 FQDESV (reference sequence). Written as DNA, the CDR3 is TGTGCCAGCAGCAATACAGGGAAAGGTACGCAGTATTTT. This translates into CASSNTGKGTQYF.

This clonotype was observed a handful of times. V and J are TRBV30 and TRBJ2-5; 8 bases match TRBD1. The germline CDR1 and CDR2 sequences are GTSNPN and SVGIG (reference sequence). Unmatched junction bases numbered 6, after V lost 4 bases and J lost 5 bases. The CDR3 runs to 13 residues. This CDR3 reads CAWNRGEWETQYF. The CDR3 DNA follows: TGTGCCTGGAACAGGGGGGAGTGGGAGACCCAGTACTTC.

The rearrangement uses TRBV5-1 and TRBJ2-5, with TRBD2 matching 10 bases. Germline assignment: CDR1 SGHRS and CDR2 YFSETQ. The CDR3 has 16 residues. After removal of 4 bases from V and 4 bases from J, the junction contained 10 bases not matched to a gene. CDR3 DNA: TGCGCCAGCAGCCCGACCCTAGCGGGAGTTCGAGAGACCCAGTACTTC. Translating gives CASSPTLAGVRETQYF.

The chain is built from TRBV3-1 and TRBJ2-5; D is possibly TRBD2 (6 bases). Deletions cut 3 bases from V and 5 bases from J, with 19 bases between. There are 16 residues in the CDR3. CDR1 and CDR2 (germline): LGHDT, YNNKEL (reference sequence). CDR3 protein: CASSQNGPGVRETQYF. The CDR3, as DNA: TGTGCCAGCAGCCAGAATGGGCCGGGGGTCAGGGAGACCCAGTACTTC.

V usage is TRBV6-1 and J usage is TRBJ2-1; TRBD1 might be the D (6 bases). V shed 5 bases and J shed 3 bases, with 20 bases lying between them. CDR3 size: 17 residues. Germline CDR1 MNHNS, CDR2 SASEGT. The CDR3 sequence: CASSTLGSGVFYNEQFF. As DNA, the CDR3 is TGTGCCAGCAGTACCCTCGGGTCAGGGGTTTTCTACAATGAGCAGTTCTTC.

The chain joins TRBV5-1 to TRBJ2-5; the D call may be TRBD1 or TRBD2 (6 bases each). Trimming removed 4 bases from V and 5 bases from J, with 18 bases in between. Germline CDR1 SGHRS, CDR2 YFSETQ. This CDR3 is 15 amino acids long. For the CDR3, the DNA is TGCGCCAGCAGCGGGGGCGGGAACACCGGGGAGACCCAGTACTTC. Protein: CASSGGGNTGETQYF.

Comments on this clonotype: Its ends do not fully match the called genes, so a read error is possible. This rearrangement joins TRBV5-1 to TRBJ1-4, with 9 bases that match TRBD1. The CDR3 has 15 residues. Germline V gene lookup returns CDR1 SGHRS and CDR2 YFSETQ. CDR3 sequence (DNA): TGCACCAGCAGCGTAGGGGACAGGGACTACGAAAAACTGTTTTTT. Protein product: CTSSVGDRDYEKLFF.

With regard to this clonotype: The junction departs from the called germline gene at one end, perhaps through a read error. This sequence joins TRBV11-1 and TRBJ2-1; tentative D call: TRBD1 (6 bases). The CDR3 is 14 residues long. Germline-derived CDR1 and CDR2 are SGHAT and FQDESV (reference sequence). CDR3 region: CASSFGRGEGELFF. The CDR3 region has the DNA TGTGCCAGCAGCTTCGGACGGGGCGAGGGGGAGCTGTTCTTC.

The J gene is TRBJ2-3, the V gene TRBV7-9; 9 bases are a match to TRBD2. Germline values: CDR1 SEHNR, CDR2 FQNEAQ (reference sequence). The CDR3 loop spans 16 amino acids. With V trimmed by 5 bases and J by 4 bases, 10 bases remained unmatched. CDR3 protein: CASSPQLAGAADTQYF. The CDR3 nucleotides read TGTGCCAGCAGCCCCCAACTAGCGGGCGCCGCAGATACGCAGTATTTT.

The chain is built from TRBV29-1 and TRBJ1-1; no clear D gene. CDR3 size: 11 residues. Germline V gene sequence: CDR1 SQVTM, CDR2 ANQGSEA. V was pared by 7 bases and J by 0 bases, with 6 bases between. The CDR3 DNA follows: TGCAGCGGCCTAGTGAACACTGAAGCTTTCTTT. The encoded protein is CSGLVNTEAFF.

The chain recombines TRBV7-9 with TRBJ1-1; D ambiguous. Deletions cut 1 base from V and 5 bases from J, with 20 bases between. The CDR3 is made up of 17 amino acids. Germline CDR1 and CDR2: SEHNR and FQNEAQ (reference sequence). The CDR3 sequence is CASSLGRPGGRKTEAFF. The CDR3 DNA reads as TGTGCCAGCAGCTTAGGGCGGCCTGGTGGTCGGAAGACTGAAGCTTTCTTT. The full variable domain, in which reference TRBV7-9 and TRBJ1-1 provide the parts outside the CDR3, is DTGVSQNPRHKITKRGQNVTFRCDPISEHNRLYWYRQTLGQGPEFLTYFQNEAQLEKSRLLSDRFSAERPKGSFSTLEIQRTEQGDSAMYLCASSLGRPGGRKTEAFFGQGTRLTVV.

The chain employs TRBV24-1 and TRBJ2-6; 12 bases are shared with TRBD1. The CDR3 length is 20 residues. The J segment lost 0 bases and the V segment lost 3 bases, leaving 8 bases of the junction unmatched. Germline V gene data show CDR1 as KGHDR and CDR2 as SFDVKD. In DNA form, the CDR3 reads TGTGCCACCAGTGATCCGACGCCGGGACAGGGGGCCTCTGGGGCCAACGTCCTGACTTTC. Protein sequence: CATSDPTPGQGASGANVLTF.

A few counts support this clonotype. The genes are TRBV10-3 and TRBJ2-1; D may be TRBD1 or TRBD2 (5 bases each). CDR1 ENHRY and CDR2 SYGVKD come from the germline V gene. V lost 4 bases to trimming and J lost 0 bases, with 13 bases between them. CDR3 length: 16 residues. The CDR3 DNA reads as TGTGCCATCAGTGGCTCGGGGCGGGTCTCCTACAATGAGCAGTTCTTC. Translation gives CAISGSGRVSYNEQFF.

The chain couples TRBV10-3 to TRBJ2-7; 8 bases are shared with TRBD1. The CDR3 contains 15 residues. With 10 bases clipped from V and 5 bases from J, the junction kept 16 bases outside the gene matches. CDR1 ENHRY and CDR2 SYGVKD come from the germline V gene. For the CDR3, the DNA is TGTGCCACAACGTCGAAGACAGGGGACGAAAACGAGCAGTACTTC. It specifies CATTSKTGDENEQYF.

The chain combines TRBV4-2 with TRBJ2-7; D not resolved. V lost 1 base and J 0 bases, leaving 7 bases between the germline ends. The CDR3 is 14 residues long. CDR1 is LGHNA and CDR2 is YNFKEQ in the germline V gene. This CDR3 is CASSQGLHSYEQYF. The CDR3 coding sequence is TGTGCCAGCAGCCAAGGGCTACACTCCTACGAGCAGTACTTC.